This T cell receptor beta chain was identified in a study of T cells in Graves' hyperthyroidism and ophthalmopathy. Overall study findings and caveats: Before onset, by a median of about six months, the model predicted ophthalmopathy. Ophthalmopathy stood apart from stable hyperthyroidism in a 13 V-J model.

The V gene end was trimmed by 5 bases and the J gene end by 0 bases; junction bases not matched to a gene: 7. Germline values: CDR1 SGHNT, CDR2 YENEEA. This CDR3 is 15 amino acids long. Graves' hyperthyroidism was deemed stable given no ophthalmopathy progression within 18 months. It was around 10 ml of fresh peripheral blood that supplied the PBMCs. This clonotype was recorded at least ten times. What it recognizes is unknown. RNA transcripts gave rise to amplified TCR beta CDR3 regions. HTBI primers were employed in a first-round RT-PCR of the TCR CDR3. MiXCR was run by TCRdb on the multiplex PCR reads, yielding one entry per CDR3 protein. Here the sample spans approximately 530,000 distinct CDR3 sequences, over 15% being singletons.

This receptor was taken from a woman aged 18-29 years with Graves' hyperthyroidism. The chain is built from TRBV11-3 and TRBJ2-7, with 7 bases lining up with TRBD1. The sample was blood. Here the CDR3 reads CASSAWDSTSYEQYF. The CDR3 nucleotides are TGTGCCAGCAGCGCATGGGACAGTACCTCCTACGAGCAGTACTTC.